Following are 27 T cell receptor beta chains from one sample sequenced in a study of monozygotic twins with inflammatory bowel disease. Each CDR3 protein gets one entry in TCRdb, which reprocessed the 5' RACE reads and gives no DNA. This repertoire includes about 210,000 distinct CDR3 sequences. The material sequenced was blood. These receptors all stem from a human donor with ulcerative colitis or Crohn's disease, or a healthy co-twin of an affected twin (not recorded which).

This chain uses TRBV4-2 with TRBJ1-1. The CDR3 contains 13 residues. CDR1 and CDR2 (germline): LGHNA, YNFKEQ. The CDR3 sequence: CASSPTGTIEAFF.

V gene TRBV15 combines with J gene TRBJ2-1; TCRdb's D call, TRBD1, is unchecked because there is no DNA. CDR1 is LNHNV, CDR2 YYDKDF, per germline (reference sequence). CDR3 length: 16 amino acids. The CDR3 sequence is CATSRPPTGNYNEQFF.

The chain uses TRBV12-3 or TRBV12-4 and TRBJ1-1. The CDR3 sequence is 13 residues long. CDR3: CASSWTENTEAFF.

The chain combines TRBV18 with TRBJ1-3. The CDR3 covers 16 residues. The germline V gene encodes CDR1 KGHSH and CDR2 LQKENI. CDR3 sequence: CASSPQALLGGNTIYF.

The chain combines TRBV2 with TRBJ2-3; there is no DNA to check the TCRdb D call of TRBD2. The CDR3 runs to 16 residues. CDR1 and CDR2 from the germline V gene are SNHLY and FYNNEI. CDR3 region: CASRGGLAGRTDTQYF.

The V and J genes are TRBV12-3 or TRBV12-4 and TRBJ1-1; the TRBD1 assignment by TCRdb is unverifiable without DNA. The CDR3 consists of 14 residues. The CDR3 protein is CASSFLGGGTEAFF.

The V gene is TRBV20-1, the J gene TRBJ1-2; the TRBD1 assignment by TCRdb is unverifiable without DNA. CDR3 length equals 12 residues. CDR1 is DFQATT and CDR2 is SNEGSKA in the germline V gene (reference sequence). CDR3 residues: CSARGRAYGYTF.

V usage is TRBV18 and J usage is TRBJ1-5; TCRdb indicates TRBD1, and absent DNA this call remains unverified. From germline, CDR1 is KGHSH and CDR2 LQKENI. The CDR3 consists of 14 residues. The CDR3 sequence: CASSPGTVDQPQHF.

The gene calls are TRBV5-1 and TRBJ2-5. Germline assignment: CDR1 SGHRS and CDR2 YFSETQ. The CDR3 runs 14 residues. The chain's CDR3 is CASSSQGDQETQYF.

The V and J genes are TRBV12-3 or TRBV12-4 and TRBJ1-1. The CDR3 runs to 11 residues. The CDR3: CASAELTEAFF.

The rearrangement links TRBV10-3 to TRBJ2-1. The CDR3 runs to 12 residues. Germline-derived CDR1 and CDR2 are ENHRY and SYGVKD. CDR3 region: CAISESSNEQFF.

The rearrangement links TRBV9 to TRBJ2-1; TCRdb lists TRBD2, though no DNA is available to test this call. CDR1 SGDLS and CDR2 YYNGEE come from the germline V gene. This CDR3 region has 15 residues. The CDR3 reads CASSARGAAYNEQFF.

The chain is built from TRBV3-1 and TRBJ1-1; TCRdb gives TRBD1 as the D gene, but with no DNA this cannot be confirmed. The CDR3 is made up of 14 amino acids. Germline V gene data show CDR1 as LGHDT and CDR2 as YNNKEL (reference sequence). CDR3 in amino acids: CASSLDRGGTEAFF.

The chain employs TRBV20-1 and TRBJ2-1; the D call from TCRdb, TRBD1, cannot be confirmed without DNA. CDR3 length: 16 residues. Germline V CDR1 and CDR2: DFQATT, SNEGSKA (reference sequence). The CDR3 is CSARDSGLSSYNEQFF.

The rearrangement uses TRBV5-1 and TRBJ2-1; with no DNA, the TCRdb D assignment of TRBD2 cannot be verified. The CDR3 totals 15 residues. The germline V gene has CDR1 SGHRS and CDR2 YFSETQ. CDR3 region: CASSLRRTTYNEQFF.

The rearrangement joins TRBV20-1 to TRBJ2-3; TCRdb outputs TRBD2, but without DNA this stays unchecked. CDR1 and CDR2 (germline): DFQATT, SNEGSKA (reference sequence). The CDR3 is made up of 17 amino acids. The chain's CDR3 is CSASGTSGGGSTDTQYF.

The V call is TRBV6-1, the J call TRBJ1-6. This CDR3 contains 14 residues. Looked up from germline, CDR1 is MNHNS and CDR2 is SASEGT. This CDR3 reads CASTSSVINSPLHF.

The V call is TRBV7-9, the J call TRBJ2-3. Germline assignment: CDR1 SEHNR and CDR2 FQNEAQ (reference sequence). This CDR3 has 16 residues. CDR3: CASSLAREDRTDTQYF.

This sequence joins TRBV7-3 and TRBJ2-1; TCRdb proposes TRBD1, but this gene call is untestable without DNA. The CDR3 spans 15 residues. The germline CDR1 and CDR2 sequences are SGHTA and FQGTGA. The CDR3 sequence is CASSLGRDSNNEQFF.

V usage is TRBV6-5 and J usage is TRBJ2-5; the TCRdb call, TRBD1, lacks DNA for checking. This CDR3 spans 14 amino acids. In germline, CDR1 is MNHEY, CDR2 SVGAGI. This CDR3 is CASSYSTGGGTQYF.

The rearrangement links TRBV20-1 to TRBJ2-7; as DNA is missing, the TRBD1 call by TCRdb cannot be tested. Germline loops: CDR1 DFQATT, CDR2 SNEGSKA (reference sequence). This CDR3 is built from 11 residues. CDR3 in amino acids: CSAGQGYEQYF.

The chain carries TRBV15 and TRBJ2-7; the D call of TRBD1 rests on TCRdb alone, since no DNA is present to check it. The germline V gene encodes CDR1 LNHNV and CDR2 YYDKDF (reference sequence). The CDR3 has 17 residues. The CDR3 protein is CATSRDRRGHTTYEQYF. Full variable domain (rest looked up from reference TRBV15 and TRBJ2-7): DAMVIQNPRYQVTQFGKPVTLSCSQTLNHNVMYWYQQKSSQAPKLLFHYYDKDFNNEADTPDNFQSRRPNTSFCFLDIRSPGLGDTAMYLCATSRDRRGHTTYEQYFGPGTRLTVT.

The V gene is TRBV6-5, the J gene TRBJ1-2. The CDR3 sequence is 13 residues long. Germline CDR1 reads MNHEY; CDR2 reads SVGAGI. This CDR3 reads CASSLGWVEGYTF.

The CDR3 loop reads CASSLAAGAGGYTF. The genes are TRBV6-6 and TRBJ1-2. CDR1 MNHNY and CDR2 SVGAGI come from the germline V gene (reference sequence). The CDR3 spans 14 residues.

The chain's CDR3 is CASTPQGMETQYF. The chain recombines TRBV7-7 with TRBJ2-5; checking the TCRdb D call of TRBD1 is not possible without DNA. Germline V gene sequence: CDR1 SSHAT, CDR2 FNYEAQ (reference sequence). This CDR3 has 13 residues.

V gene TRBV19 combines with J gene TRBJ1-1; TCRdb designates TRBD1, a call that cannot be tested without DNA. Germline V CDR1 and CDR2: LNHDA, SQIVND (reference sequence). There are 17 residues in the CDR3. CDR3 sequence: CASSTNRGPGKNTEAFF.

J is TRBJ1-2 and V is TRBV20-1; TCRdb returns TRBD1, unconfirmable since there is no DNA. CDR3 length: 12 amino acids. Germline CDR1 and CDR2: DFQATT and SNEGSKA (reference sequence). CDR3 in amino acids: CSGPCRGHGYTF.